This TCR beta chain was found in a study of T cell clonotyping in hematopoietic cell transplantation. Findings and caveats of the study: At the given depth, recipient repertoires were over 97% de novo clonotypes.

Germline assignment: CDR1 SNHLY and CDR2 FYNNEI. Trimming removed 7 bases at V and 7 bases at J, with 19 bases between. This CDR3 has 14 residues. Worth noting for this clone: The antigen is not known.

Produced via immunoSEQ multiplex PCR; TCRdb's table is partial and in-frame only. The table includes some 30,000 clones, 92% detected once. Blood collection times were about day -28 and days 30, 100, 180 posttransplant. The sample in question was PBMCs, obtained 100 days after allogeneic stem cell transplant. The sequence was obtained from a female patient aged 50-65 years who had an allogeneic stem cell transplant from a related donor, so the T cells may come from the graft donor. Some clones in this sample may be carry-over from other donors' samples. The rearrangement uses TRBV2 and TRBJ1-1, with D maybe TRBD1 (6 bases). CDR3 protein: CASTAGGGRGEAFF. The CDR3 DNA is TGTGCCAGCACTGCGGGGGGGGGCCGGGGTGAAGCTTTCTTT.